Described below is a single T cell receptor beta chain sequence and its context. This sample is drawn from a study of blood T cell repertoires in COVID-19. TCRdb's copy holds only in-frame clones and misses some; the assay was immunoSEQ multiplex PCR. The sample contains around 230,000 clones, around 90% of which appear only once. V was trimmed by 0 bases and J by 4 bases, leaving 4 bases between them. Germline V gives CDR1 SGHNT, CDR2 YYREEE (reference sequence). There are 12 residues in the CDR3. The V and J genes are TRBV5-4 and TRBJ1-2; D remains ambiguous. The sequencing input was peripheral blood. This TCR derives from a man aged 55 to 70 who had recovered from COVID-19. CDR3 protein: CASSLDSYGYTF. The CDR3 DNA is TGTGCCAGCAGCTTGGACAGCTATGGCTACACCTTC.